These 9 T cell receptor beta chains originate from one sample sequenced in a study of T cells in Graves' hyperthyroidism and ophthalmopathy. Amplification yielded TCR beta CDR3 regions, with RNA transcripts as the source. An initial round of RT-PCR targeting the TCR CDR3 relied on the HTBI primer set. TCRdb called the multiplex PCR reads again in MiXCR, with one record for every CDR3 protein. The repertoire holds about 210,000 distinct CDR3 sequences, roughly 18% seen once, with 50% in the top ten. The sample comprised blood. The receptors were gathered from a man aged 45-65 years with Graves' hyperthyroidism.

This clonotype was observed at least ten times. The chain couples TRBV12-3 or TRBV12-4 to TRBJ2-5, with 7 bases matching TRBD2. The CDR3 sequence is 16 residues long. J was trimmed by 7 bases and V by 6 bases; bases with no gene match: 17. DNA for the CDR3: TGTGCCAGCAGCCCTGGGAGGGCAGGCGGGTATGGGACCCAGTACTTC. This sequence encodes CASSPGRAGGYGTQYF.

The CDR3 region is CSARTTSGTGEQYF. CDR3 coding DNA: TGCAGTGCTAGAACAACTAGCGGGACGGGTGAGCAGTACTTC. This chain uses TRBV20-1 with TRBJ2-7, with 10 bases aligning to TRBD2. J was trimmed by 7 bases and V by 2 bases; bases with no gene match: 8. Per the germline V gene, CDR1 is DFQATT and CDR2 is SNEGSKA (reference sequence). The CDR3 sequence is 14 residues long.

The chain combines TRBV7-9 with TRBJ2-7, with 9 bases lining up with TRBD2. Looked up from germline, CDR1 is SEHNR and CDR2 is FQNEAQ (reference sequence). The J segment lost 1 base and the V segment lost 2 bases, leaving 3 bases of the junction unmatched. The CDR3 runs to 15 residues. The CDR3 nucleotides are TGTGCCAGCAGCTTACAGACTAGCGGTTCCTACGAGCAGTACTTC. As protein: CASSLQTSGSYEQYF.

V and J are TRBV6-5 and TRBJ2-5; D is ambiguous. This CDR3 region has 14 residues. CDR1 and CDR2 (germline): MNHEY, SVGAGI. The V and J ends lost 5 bases and 4 bases respectively, with 14 bases between them. CDR3 sequence (DNA): TGTGCCAGCAGTACTTACAAAAGTCGAGAGACCCAGTACTTC. Amino acid sequence: CASSTYKSRETQYF.

This clonotype was counted only a few times. The chain employs TRBV7-9 and TRBJ2-7, with a tentative D call TRBD2 (5 bases). Germline V CDR1 and CDR2: SEHNR, FQNEAQ (reference sequence). V was shortened by 5 bases and J by 5 bases, with 10 bases between the two germline ends. The CDR3 has 12 residues. The CDR3 reads CASSRAGNEQYF. The CDR3, as DNA: TGTGCCAGCAGCCGGGCCGGGAACGAGCAGTACTTC.

The chain employs TRBV19 and TRBJ2-3; 7 bases align to TRBD1. CDR1 is LNHDA, CDR2 SQIVND, per germline (reference sequence). J lost 6 bases, V lost 4 bases, and 4 bases had no gene match. This CDR3 has 13 amino acids. This CDR3 reads CASSKDRWDTQYF. CDR3 DNA sequence: TGTGCCAGTAGTAAGGACAGGTGGGATACGCAGTATTTT.

This clonotype showed up many times. The chain is built from TRBV30 and TRBJ1-2; D remains unclear. Trimming took 6 bases from V and 8 from J, leaving 13 bases between them. The CDR3 sequence is 11 residues long. Looked up from germline, CDR1 is GTSNPN and CDR2 is SVGIG (reference sequence). The CDR3 reads CACVTYRGYTF. The CDR3 DNA sequence: TGTGCCTGCGTAACATACCGCGGCTACACCTTC.

This clonotype appeared many times. This chain joins TRBV6-1 and TRBJ2-5, with 9 bases matching TRBD2. Germline assignment: CDR1 MNHNS and CDR2 SASEGT. V shed 7 bases and J 2 bases; nucleotides not matched to a gene: 11. There are 16 residues in the CDR3. The CDR3 loop reads CASNLNGLALQETQYF. CDR3 DNA sequence: TGTGCCAGCAATCTGAATGGACTAGCGCTACAAGAGACCCAGTACTTC.

About this clonotype: This may arise from a read error, as a much more abundant clone is one base away. This sequence joins TRBV9 and TRBJ2-3; 8 bases match TRBD2. Germline lookup yields CDR1 SGDLS and CDR2 YYNGEE. The CDR3 has 16 residues. The CDR3 sequence: CAGSVRAGVGADTQYF. CDR3 bases: TGTGCCGGCAGCGTTCGAGCGGGAGTCGGTGCAGATACGCAGTATTTT.